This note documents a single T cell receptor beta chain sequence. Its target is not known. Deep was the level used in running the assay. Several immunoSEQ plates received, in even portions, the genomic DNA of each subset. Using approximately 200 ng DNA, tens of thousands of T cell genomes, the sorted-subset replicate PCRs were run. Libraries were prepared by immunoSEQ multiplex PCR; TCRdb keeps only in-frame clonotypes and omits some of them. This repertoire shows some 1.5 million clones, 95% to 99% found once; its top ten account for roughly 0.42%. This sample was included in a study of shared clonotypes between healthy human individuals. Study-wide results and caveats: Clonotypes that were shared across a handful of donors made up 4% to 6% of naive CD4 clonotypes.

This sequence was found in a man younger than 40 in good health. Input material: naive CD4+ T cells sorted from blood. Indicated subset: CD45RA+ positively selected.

The CDR3 nucleotides are TGTGCCAGCAGCCCACTCACACAGGGGATCTCTGGGGCCAACGTCCTGACTTTC. Translated, it gives CASSPLTQGISGANVLTF. The rearrangement links TRBV27 to TRBJ2-6; 7 bases align to TRBD1. Germline V gene data show CDR1 as MNHEY and CDR2 as SMNVEV (reference sequence). The CDR3 is 18 amino acids. Trimming took 6 bases from V and 0 from J; bases not matched to a gene: 11.